Each of the 20 T cell receptor beta chains below was sequenced from the same sample in a study of blood T cell repertoires in COVID-19. Some clones are missing from TCRdb's copy, which holds only in-frame ones; the method was immunoSEQ multiplex PCR. The profile shows a few hundred thousand clones, about 87% of them singletons. The sequenced material came from PBMCs or T cells enriched from blood (not recorded which). The receptors stem from a woman in her 50s who had recovered from COVID-19.

J is TRBJ1-1 and V is TRBV5-1; TRBD1 is a possible D gene (5 bases). Germline V gene data show CDR1 as SGHRS and CDR2 as YFSETQ. The CDR3 is 12 amino acids. The ends were cut back, 4 bases at V and 8 bases at J, with 12 bases in the middle. The CDR3 DNA reads as TGCGCCAGCAGCCCAAATGGACAAGAAGCTTTCTTT. Amino acids: CASSPNGQEAFF.

The CDR3 spells CASGASDSGNTIYF. CDR3 nucleotide sequence: TGTGCCAGTGGGGCGTCCGACTCTGGAAACACCATATATTTT. The chain recombines TRBV19 with TRBJ1-3; tentatively, D is TRBD1 (5 bases). Germline V gives CDR1 LNHDA, CDR2 SQIVND (reference sequence). The CDR3 length is 14 residues. The germline V and J ends were trimmed by 8 bases and 0 bases, with 11 bases remaining between them.

The V call is TRBV6-2 or TRBV6-3, the J call TRBJ1-2; D unresolved. V dropped 6 bases and J dropped 3 bases, with 17 bases sitting between them. The germline gives CDR1 MNHEY, CDR2 SVGEGT. CDR3 length equals 15 residues. CDR3 protein: CASSPRGESDYGYTF. The CDR3 nucleotides read TGTGCCAGCAGCCCCCGCGGGGAAAGTGACTATGGCTACACCTTC.

V is TRBV9 and J is TRBJ1-1, with D maybe TRBD1 (6 bases). V shed 3 bases and J shed 1 base, with 16 bases lying between them. The CDR3 length is 16 residues. Germline V gives CDR1 SGDLS, CDR2 YYNGEE. The CDR3 coding sequence is TGTGCCAGCAGCGAGGGTGTCGGACAGACGAACACTGAAGCTTTCTTT. This translates into CASSEGVGQTNTEAFF. The full variable domain, rest sourced from reference TRBV9 and TRBJ1-1, is DSGVTQTPKHLITATGQRVTLRCSPRSGDLSVYWYQQSLDQGLQFLIQYYNGEERAKGNILERFSAQQFPDLHSELNLSSLELGDSALYFCASSEGVGQTNTEAFFGQGTRLTVV.

V is TRBV5-6 and J is TRBJ1-5, with TRBD1 identical over 8 bases. Germline V CDR1 and CDR2: SGHDT, YYEEEE. The ends lost 2 bases at V and 6 bases at J; junction bases unmatched: 4. The CDR3 contains 14 residues. The CDR3 nucleotides read TGTGCCAGCAGCTTAGGACAGGGAGTTCAGCCCCAGCATTTT. Protein product: CASSLGQGVQPQHF.

This clone was counted once. The chain employs TRBV13 and TRBJ1-2, with 9 positions matching TRBD1. The CDR3 consists of 13 residues. Germline assignment: CDR1 PRHDT and CDR2 FYEKMQ (reference sequence). Trimming removed 4 bases from V and 8 bases from J; junction bases left unmatched: 5. The CDR3: CASSSLTGGGYTF. For the CDR3, the DNA is TGTGCCAGCAGCTCCCTGACAGGGGGAGGCTACACCTTC.

The chain recombines TRBV6-5 with TRBJ2-1; D possibly corresponds to TRBD1 (6 bases). V shed 7 bases and J shed 7 bases, with 14 bases lying between them. CDR1 is MNHEY, CDR2 SVGAGI, per germline. This CDR3 is built from 13 residues. CDR3: CASMGAMRNEQFF. CDR3 in DNA: TGTGCCAGCATGGGGGCAATGAGGAATGAGCAGTTCTTC.

This sequence joins TRBV19 and TRBJ1-5, with unresolved D. The V end lost 3 bases, the J end lost 0 bases, and 9 bases lay between the germline ends. The CDR3 covers 15 residues. From germline, CDR1 is LNHDA and CDR2 SQIVND (reference sequence). The CDR3 DNA follows: TGTGCCAGTAGTATTACAGAGAATAGCAATCAGCCCCAGCATTTT. Its protein product is CASSITENSNQPQHF.

The chain recombines TRBV18 with TRBJ1-1; unclear D gene. Deletions cut 6 bases from V and 4 bases from J, with 9 bases between. CDR1 is KGHSH, CDR2 LQKENI, per germline. This CDR3 is 12 amino acids long. The CDR3 bases are TGTGCCAGCTCCCCGGGAATCACTGAAGCTTTCTTT. Translated: CASSPGITEAFF.

J is TRBJ2-7 and V is TRBV7-9; D is undetermined. Trimming took 5 bases from V and 4 from J, leaving 12 bases between them. Germline V gives CDR1 SEHNR, CDR2 FQNEAQ (reference sequence). The CDR3 contains 13 residues. This chain's CDR3 is CASSTDPLYEQYF. CDR3 DNA: TGTGCCAGCAGCACAGATCCTTTATACGAGCAGTACTTC.

The chain recombines TRBV19 with TRBJ2-7; 8 nucleotides align to TRBD1. The CDR3 sequence is 15 residues long. Germline loops: CDR1 LNHDA, CDR2 SQIVND (reference sequence). With 5 bases clipped from V and 0 bases from J, the junction kept 6 bases outside the gene matches. The CDR3 sequence is CASSSRQGSSYEQYF. Written as DNA, the CDR3 is TGTGCCAGTAGTTCGCGACAGGGGTCCTCCTACGAGCAGTACTTC.

The chain employs TRBV28 and TRBJ2-4; 7 bases match TRBD2. The trim removed 6 bases at V and 8 bases at J, leaving 13 bases unmatched. Germline V CDR1 and CDR2: MDHEN, SYDVKM. This CDR3 has 15 residues. The CDR3 is CASSPLLGAGDIQYF. In nucleotides, the CDR3 is TGTGCCAGCAGCCCCCTGTTAGGGGCGGGGGACATTCAGTACTTC. Drawing the rest from reference TRBV28 and TRBJ2-4, the complete variable domain is DVKVTQSSRYLVKRTGEKVFLECVQDMDHENMFWYRQDPGLGLRLIYFSYDVKMKEKGDIPEGYSVSREKKERFSLILESASTNQTSMYLCASSPLLGAGDIQYFGAGTRLSVL.

The chain is built from TRBV3-1 (or the pseudogene TRBV3-2) and TRBJ2-4, with 8 bases aligning to TRBD2. The V segment lost 4 bases and the J segment 3 bases; nucleotides outside the gene matches: 5. The germline V gene has CDR1 LGHDT and CDR2 YNNKEL (reference sequence). The CDR3 is 15 amino acids. Written as DNA, the CDR3 is TGTGCCAGCAGCCGGGATCTAGCGGGCAAAAACATTCAGTACTTC. Translating gives CASSRDLAGKNIQYF.

The chain's CDR3 is CASSGVQGKDIQYF. The CDR3 DNA sequence: TGTGCCAGCAGTGGGGTACAGGGTAAAGACATTCAGTACTTC. The genes are TRBV2 and TRBJ2-4; maybe TRBD1 (6 bases). This CDR3 spans 14 amino acids. The germline gives CDR1 SNHLY, CDR2 FYNNEI. With 4 bases removed from V and 8 bases from J, the gap between germline ends came to 15 bases. Filled out from reference TRBV2 and TRBJ2-4, the complete variable domain reads EPEVTQTPSHQVTQMGQEVILRCVPISNHLYFYWYRQILGQKVEFLVSFYNNEISEKSEIFDDQFSVERPDGSNFTLKIRSTKLEDSAMYFCASSGVQGKDIQYFGAGTRLSVL.

A few counts support this clone. The rearrangement uses TRBV7-6 and TRBJ2-7; weak D call: TRBD2 (6 bases). From germline, CDR1 is SGHVS and CDR2 FNYEAQ. V shed 3 bases and J shed 3 bases, with 9 bases lying between them. The CDR3 sequence is 13 residues long. CDR3 nucleotide sequence: TGTGCCAGCAGCTTGTTCGGGAGCTACGAGCAGTACTTC. Protein product: CASSLFGSYEQYF.

The V gene is TRBV3-1 (or the pseudogene TRBV3-2), the J gene TRBJ1-2, with D possibly TRBD1 on 6 matching bases. The germline V gene encodes CDR1 LGHDT and CDR2 YNNKEL (reference sequence). The CDR3 runs to 14 residues. The V gene lost 1 base and the J gene lost 7 bases, with 13 bases spanning the gap. The CDR3 protein is CASSQGPQGGGYTF. In DNA, the CDR3 is TGTGCCAGCAGCCAAGGACCTCAAGGGGGTGGCTACACCTTC.

The chain uses TRBV4-1 and TRBJ1-1, with 7 nucleotides matching TRBD1. The germline V gene encodes CDR1 MGHRA and CDR2 YSYEKL. This CDR3 has 15 residues. J lost 7 bases, V lost 3 bases, and 11 bases had no gene match. The CDR3 DNA reads TGCGCCAGCAGCCAGGCCGACAGGGCTGCAATTGAAGCTTTCTTT. It encodes CASSQADRAAIEAFF.

The chain uses TRBV7-8 and TRBJ1-4; 8 nucleotides match TRBD1. Per the germline V gene, CDR1 is SGHVS and CDR2 is FQNEAQ. The V segment lost 4 bases and the J segment 0 bases; nucleotides outside the gene matches: 4. This CDR3 has 16 amino acids. DNA of the CDR3: TGTGCCAGCAGCTCGGGACAGGTTACAACTAATGAAAAACTGTTTTTT. It encodes CASSSGQVTTNEKLFF.

The chain has TRBV29-1 and TRBJ2-7; 10 positions agree with TRBD1. The CDR3 extends over 14 amino acids. Germline V gene lookup returns CDR1 SQVTM and CDR2 ANQGSEA. V was clipped by 6 bases and J by 5 bases; unmatched bases: 10. The CDR3 protein is CSVEGGQGFDEQYF. CDR3 nucleotide sequence: TGCAGCGTCGAGGGGGGACAGGGGTTCGACGAGCAGTACTTC.

The rearrangement links TRBV18 to TRBJ1-1; D perhaps matches TRBD1 (6 bases). The V gene lost 10 bases and the J gene lost 6 bases, with 18 bases spanning the gap. The germline gives CDR1 KGHSH, CDR2 LQKENI. The CDR3 totals 13 residues. The CDR3, as DNA: TGTGCCACCAGGGACAACGCCTACTCTGAAGCTTTCTTT. Translated: CATRDNAYSEAFF.